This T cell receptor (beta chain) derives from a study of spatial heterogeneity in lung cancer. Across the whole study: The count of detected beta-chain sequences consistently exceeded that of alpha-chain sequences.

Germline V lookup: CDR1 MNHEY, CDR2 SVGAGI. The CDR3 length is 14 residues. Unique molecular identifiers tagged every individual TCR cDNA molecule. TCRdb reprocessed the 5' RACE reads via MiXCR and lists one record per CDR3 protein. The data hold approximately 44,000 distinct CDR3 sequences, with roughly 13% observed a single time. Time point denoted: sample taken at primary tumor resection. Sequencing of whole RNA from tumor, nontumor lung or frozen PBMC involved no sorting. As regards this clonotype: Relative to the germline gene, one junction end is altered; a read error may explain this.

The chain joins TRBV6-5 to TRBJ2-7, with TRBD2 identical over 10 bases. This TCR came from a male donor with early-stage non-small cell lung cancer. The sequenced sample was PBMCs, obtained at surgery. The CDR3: CTSSDLAGVYEQYF. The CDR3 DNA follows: TGTACCAGCAGCGATCTAGCGGGAGTTTACGAGCAGTACTTC.